The 30 T cell receptor beta chains listed next were all sequenced from one sample in a study of CD8 T cells in Susac syndrome. Reverse transcription of roughly 0.5 to 1 ug RNA was performed with random hexamers. MiXCR, run by TCRdb on the immunoSEQ multiplex PCR reads, gives a single entry per CDR3 protein. The sample includes about 49,000 distinct CDR3 sequences, 93% of them seen just once. Sequenced: CD8+ T cells from PBMCs. Source of these receptors: a human donor in good health.

This sequence joins TRBV7-2 and TRBJ2-7, with D maybe TRBD1 (6 bases). Trimming took off 5 bases at V and 3 bases at J, with 11 bases between the two ends. Germline V gives CDR1 SGHTA, CDR2 FQGNSA. This CDR3 spans 13 amino acids. CDR3 amino acids: CASSAGTLYEQYF. The CDR3 coding sequence is TGTGCCAGCAGCGCCGGGACACTCTACGAGCAGTACTTC.

In its sample, this clonotype was seen once. This chain links TRBV6-5 with TRBJ2-7; D might be TRBD1 (6 bases). Per germline, CDR1 MNHEY and CDR2 SVGAGI. Deletions cut 0 bases from V and 2 bases from J, with 14 bases between. The CDR3 sequence is 16 residues long. CDR3 in DNA: TGTGCCAGCAGTTACTCTGGGTCAACAGGGACCTACGAGCAGTACTTC. It translates to CASSYSGSTGTYEQYF.

This chain links TRBV7-6 with TRBJ2-3, with TRBD2 matching 11 bases. The ends lost 3 bases at V and 5 bases at J; junction bases unmatched: 4. This CDR3 has 15 amino acids. Per germline, CDR1 SGHVS and CDR2 FNYEAQ. CDR3 coding DNA: TGTGCCAGCAGCTTGCTAGCGGGAGGCCGAGATACGCAGTATTTT. Translated, it gives CASSLLAGGRDTQYF.

This chain joins TRBV3-1 and TRBJ2-5; the D gene could be TRBD1 or TRBD2 (5 bases each). Germline loops: CDR1 LGHDT, CDR2 YNNKEL (reference sequence). The CDR3 has 19 amino acids. The ends were cut back, 0 bases at V and 5 bases at J, with 25 bases in the middle. Here the CDR3 reads CASSQDGGRARGTRETQYF. DNA for the CDR3: TGTGCCAGCAGCCAAGATGGCGGCAGGGCGAGGGGTACAAGGGAGACCCAGTACTTC.

The chain has TRBV29-1 and TRBJ2-1; D is uncertain. The germline V gene has CDR1 SQVTM and CDR2 ANQGSEA. Trimming shortened V by 3 bases and J by 1 base, and 10 bases separated the two germline ends. The CDR3 is 14 residues long. CDR3 DNA sequence: TGCAGCGTTGAGCGCGTTGGATCCTACAATGAGCAGTTCTTC. Protein product: CSVERVGSYNEQFF.

J is TRBJ2-7 and V is TRBV28, with 11 bases matching TRBD1. This CDR3 is built from 17 residues. V lost 5 bases, J lost 2 bases, and 11 bases stayed unmatched. CDR1 MDHEN and CDR2 SYDVKM come from the germline V gene. The CDR3 sequence is CASSAWGTGGKAYEQYF. CDR3 DNA sequence: TGTGCCAGCAGTGCTTGGGGGACAGGGGGTAAGGCCTACGAGCAGTACTTC.

V usage is TRBV15 and J usage is TRBJ2-7; 12 bases align to TRBD2. Germline V CDR1 and CDR2: LNHNV, YYDKDF (reference sequence). V was clipped by 0 bases and J by 2 bases; unmatched bases: 11. The CDR3 is 19 residues long. CDR3 in amino acids: CATSRELGLAGTPTYEQYF. CDR3 bases: TGTGCCACCAGCAGAGAGCTTGGACTAGCGGGGACCCCTACCTACGAGCAGTACTTC.

The chain employs TRBV2 and TRBJ2-1; D is unresolved. Germline V gene lookup returns CDR1 SNHLY and CDR2 FYNNEI. This CDR3 is built from 13 residues. V dropped 3 bases and J dropped 9 bases, with 12 bases sitting between them. The CDR3 reads CASSDDLIPEQFF. DNA for the CDR3: TGTGCCAGCAGTGATGACCTAATCCCTGAGCAGTTCTTC.

The J gene is TRBJ2-7, the V gene TRBV9, with D unclear. The ends were cut back, 0 bases at V and 0 bases at J, with 7 bases in the middle. Looked up from germline, CDR1 is SGDLS and CDR2 is YYNGEE. The CDR3 is 14 residues long. CDR3 DNA sequence: TGTGCCAGCAGCGTAGCAGGTCGCTCCTACGAGCAGTACTTC. Translated: CASSVAGRSYEQYF.

The rearrangement links TRBV12-3 or TRBV12-4 to TRBJ2-3, with TRBD2 identical over 10 bases. V shed 5 bases and J 0 bases; nucleotides not matched to a gene: 5. The CDR3 loop spans 16 amino acids. CDR3 DNA: TGTGCCAGCAGTCCGCAGACTAGCGGGAGCACAGATACGCAGTATTTT. Translating gives CASSPQTSGSTDTQYF.

V usage is TRBV19 and J usage is TRBJ1-1, with a possible D match to TRBD1 (5 bases). The CDR3 extends over 13 amino acids. The V end was cut by 5 bases, the J end by 3 bases, with 10 bases between. Germline loops: CDR1 LNHDA, CDR2 SQIVND (reference sequence). In DNA, the CDR3 is TGTGCCAGTAGTCTGGGGACTCACACTGAAGCTTTCTTT. Protein: CASSLGTHTEAFF.

J is TRBJ1-1 and V is TRBV20-1; D not certain. Germline CDR1 and CDR2: DFQATT and SNEGSKA (reference sequence). The CDR3 sequence is 13 residues long. Trimming took off 3 bases at V and 6 bases at J, with 14 bases between the two ends. This CDR3 reads CSARRAGWPEAFF. The CDR3 bases are TGCAGTGCTAGGAGAGCGGGTTGGCCTGAAGCTTTCTTT.

The sample holds one count of this clonotype. V and J are TRBV4-1 and TRBJ2-7; TRBD2 is a possible D gene (6 bases). From germline, CDR1 is MGHRA and CDR2 YSYEKL. The CDR3 sequence is 15 residues long. V gave up 3 bases and J gave up 3 bases, with 15 bases separating them. CDR3: CASSQDRGLGYEQYF. CDR3 nucleotides: TGCGCCAGCAGCCAGGACCGGGGACTGGGCTACGAGCAGTACTTC.

V is TRBV6-6 and J is TRBJ2-7; TRBD1 might be the D (5 bases). The CDR3 covers 16 residues. Germline loops: CDR1 MNHNY, CDR2 SVGAGI (reference sequence). V shed 2 bases and J shed 2 bases, with 16 bases lying between them. In DNA form, the CDR3 reads TGTGCCAGCAGTTACCTCGATTTTTCAGGGACCTACGAGCAGTACTTC. The encoded protein is CASSYLDFSGTYEQYF.

The chain joins TRBV2 to TRBJ2-5, with D tentatively TRBD2 (5 bases). Germline V CDR1 and CDR2: SNHLY, FYNNEI. Trimming shortened V by 6 bases and J by 1 base, and 12 bases separated the two germline ends. CDR3 length: 14 amino acids. This chain's CDR3 is CASRREGVQETQYF. DNA of the CDR3: TGTGCCAGCAGACGAGAGGGAGTCCAAGAGACCCAGTACTTC. The complete variable domain, with remaining parts taken from reference TRBV2 and TRBJ2-5, reads EPEVTQTPSHQVTQMGQEVILRCVPISNHLYFYWYRQILGQKVEFLVSFYNNEISEKSEIFDDQFSVERPDGSNFTLKIRSTKLEDSAMYFCASRREGVQETQYFGPGTRLLVL.

The chain couples TRBV7-9 to TRBJ2-5, with 7 positions matching TRBD1. CDR1 is SEHNR and CDR2 is FQNEAQ in the germline V gene (reference sequence). The CDR3 has 16 amino acids. The junction had 10 bases not matched to a gene; V was cut back by 4 bases and J by 2 bases. The CDR3 nucleotides read TGTGCCAGCAGCTCCACAGGGGACCTACTTCAAGAGACCCAGTACTTC. Its protein product is CASSSTGDLLQETQYF.

The chain employs TRBV11-2 and TRBJ1-2, with TRBD1 matching over 9 bases. This CDR3 is built from 15 residues. Per the germline V gene, CDR1 is SGHAT and CDR2 is FQNNGV. The V gene end was trimmed by 5 bases and the J gene end by 4 bases; junction bases not matched to a gene: 8. The CDR3 nucleotides are TGTGCCAGCAGCGACAGGGGGGGATCCCCCTATGGCTACACCTTC. This encodes CASSDRGGSPYGYTF.

This clonotype was seen just once. The V and J genes are TRBV3-1 and TRBJ2-7; a possible D gene is TRBD2 (6 bases). This CDR3 spans 15 amino acids. Germline V gives CDR1 LGHDT, CDR2 YNNKEL (reference sequence). With 0 bases removed from V and 4 bases from J, the gap between germline ends came to 13 bases. CDR3 sequence (DNA): TGTGCCAGCAGCCAAGATCAAGCGGGTCTTTACGAGCAGTACTTC. It yields the protein CASSQDQAGLYEQYF.

This clonotype was detected only a few times. The chain employs TRBV12-3 or TRBV12-4 and TRBJ2-7, with TRBD2 identical over 11 bases. Trimming took 3 bases from V and 4 from J; bases not matched to a gene: 2. The CDR3 loop spans 14 amino acids. As DNA, the CDR3 is TGTGCCAGCAGTTTGGGACTAGCGGTTTACGAGCAGTACTTC. It codes for CASSLGLAVYEQYF.

The chain joins TRBV29-1 to TRBJ2-7, with D unclear. The CDR3 has 12 amino acids. Germline values: CDR1 SQVTM, CDR2 ANQGSEA. V was pared by 4 bases and J by 3 bases, with 10 bases between. CDR3 in amino acids: CSVAGLGYEQYF. The CDR3, as DNA: TGCAGCGTTGCCGGGCTGGGCTACGAGCAGTACTTC.

This clonotype was counted once. V is TRBV28 and J is TRBJ1-5, with 8 bases aligning to TRBD1. The CDR3 sequence is 14 residues long. The V segment lost 5 bases and the J segment 6 bases; nucleotides outside the gene matches: 6. Germline V gene data show CDR1 as MDHEN and CDR2 as SYDVKM. The chain's CDR3 is CASSDRTGSQPQHF. CDR3 DNA sequence: TGTGCCAGCAGTGACCGGACAGGGTCTCAGCCCCAGCATTTT.

The rearrangement joins TRBV27 to TRBJ2-5; D perhaps matches TRBD2 (6 bases). V lost 6 bases, J lost 5 bases, and 19 bases lay in between. The CDR3 spans 15 residues. Germline CDR1 MNHEY, CDR2 SMNVEV (reference sequence). CDR3 in amino acids: CASSVGELAGETQYF. The CDR3 DNA reads as TGTGCCAGCAGCGTGGGGGAACTCGCGGGGGAGACCCAGTACTTC.

V and J are TRBV4-1 and TRBJ1-5; no definite D call. The CDR3 runs to 18 residues. Deletions cut 4 bases from V and 1 base from J, with 20 bases between. CDR1 and CDR2 from the germline V gene are MGHRA and YSYEKL. The CDR3 nucleotides are TGCGCCAGCAGCCCAAGTATTCCCCCTCGGGGAAGCAATCAGCCCCAGCATTTT. Amino acids: CASSPSIPPRGSNQPQHF.

The J gene is TRBJ2-7, the V gene TRBV13, with D possibly called TRBD1 or TRBD2 (5 bases each). The CDR3 length is 12 residues. The germline CDR1 and CDR2 sequences are PRHDT and FYEKMQ (reference sequence). Trimming removed 5 bases from V and 7 bases from J, with 12 bases in between. CDR3: CASSRDLTEQYF. The CDR3 DNA reads as TGTGCCAGCAGCCGGGACCTTACGGAGCAGTACTTC.

The gene calls are TRBV5-6 and TRBJ2-3; the match to TRBD1 covers 8 bases. The length of the CDR3 is 15 residues. Looked up from germline, CDR1 is SGHDT and CDR2 is YYEEEE. The trim removed 4 bases at V and 2 bases at J, leaving 6 bases unmatched. The CDR3 nucleotides read TGTGCCAGCAGCCTCGGGACAGGTTACACAGATACGCAGTATTTT. It is translated as CASSLGTGYTDTQYF.

The rearrangement uses TRBV5-6 and TRBJ2-5; TRBD1 agrees at 7 bases. The trim removed 5 bases at V and 4 bases at J, leaving 14 bases unmatched. Germline loops: CDR1 SGHDT, CDR2 YYEEEE. The CDR3 loop spans 16 amino acids. The CDR3 DNA is TGTGCCAGCAGGCGCCTTCGGGACAGCGAGGGAGAGACCCAGTACTTC. Translated, it gives CASRRLRDSEGETQYF.

This chain links TRBV20-1 with TRBJ2-7, with 8 bases aligning to TRBD1. The CDR3 has 16 amino acids. From germline, CDR1 is DFQATT and CDR2 SNEGSKA (reference sequence). V was pared by 0 bases and J by 2 bases, with 9 bases of the junction left unmatched. CDR3: CSARDRQGRSPYEQYF. The CDR3 DNA sequence: TGCAGTGCTAGAGACCGACAGGGGCGCTCCCCCTACGAGCAGTACTTC.

This chain connects TRBV2 to TRBJ2-7; D might be TRBD1 (5 bases). V gave up 5 bases and J gave up 0 bases, with 11 bases separating them. CDR1 and CDR2 (germline): SNHLY, FYNNEI. CDR3 length equals 14 residues. The CDR3 loop is CASSSQGSSYEQYF. CDR3 DNA sequence: TGTGCCAGCAGTTCTCAGGGATCCTCCTACGAGCAGTACTTC.

The chain is built from TRBV6-6 and TRBJ2-7; D gene unclear. CDR1 is MNHNY, CDR2 SVGAGI, per germline (reference sequence). The CDR3 contains 13 residues. Trimming cost V 5 bases and J 2 bases, with 10 bases left between them. CDR3 residues: CASSPLSAYEQYF. DNA of the CDR3: TGTGCCAGCAGTCCGTTGTCAGCCTACGAGCAGTACTTC.

This chain uses TRBV2 with TRBJ2-4, with D maybe TRBD2 (7 bases). This CDR3 contains 16 residues. V shed 3 bases and J shed 8 bases, with 20 bases lying between them. Looked up from germline, CDR1 is SNHLY and CDR2 is FYNNEI. The CDR3 loop is CASSEAIGGRFDIQYF. The CDR3 DNA reads as TGTGCCAGCAGTGAGGCAATCGGGGGGCGGTTTGACATTCAGTACTTC.